This record concerns one T cell receptor beta chain sequence. The data were taken from a study of CD8 T cells in Susac syndrome. Germline lookup yields CDR1 SGHTA and CDR2 FQGTGA. The CDR3 has 15 amino acids. V was pared by 2 bases and J by 7 bases, with 4 bases of the junction left unmatched. After extraction with the RNeasy kit, about 0.45 to 1 ug of the RNA was reverse transcribed using random hexamers. TCRdb fed the immunoSEQ multiplex PCR reads into MiXCR, producing one record per CDR3 protein. This table holds tens of thousands of distinct CDR3 sequences, 85% to 95% found once. The chain joins TRBV7-3 to TRBJ2-1; 11 bases agree with TRBD2. This clonotype was obtained from a human donor with Susac syndrome. Sequencing input: CD4+ T cells from PBMCs. CDR3 region: CASSLVASGGNEQFF. The CDR3 DNA reads TGTGCCAGCAGCTTAGTGGCTAGCGGGGGGAATGAGCAGTTCTTC.